One and the same sample provided the 32 T cell receptor beta chains below, sequenced in a study of graft-versus-host responses after intestinal transplantation. The assay was immunoSEQ multiplex PCR, and TCRdb's table has in-frame clones only and misses some. The sample contains around 50,000 clones, 85% to 90% of which appear only once. Sequences were derived from PBMCs, sampled 26 days after transplant. These receptors came from a human patient who received an intestinal transplant, so some T cells may come from the graft donor.

The genes are TRBV6-6 and TRBJ2-5, with 9 bases that match TRBD2. The CDR3 loop spans 15 amino acids. The J segment lost 5 bases and the V segment lost 4 bases, leaving 8 bases of the junction unmatched. The germline V gene encodes CDR1 MNHNY and CDR2 SVGAGI (reference sequence). CDR3 amino acids: CASSWGLAFGETQYF. CDR3 in DNA: TGTGCCAGCAGTTGGGGACTAGCTTTTGGGGAGACCCAGTACTTC.

This clone came up once. V usage is TRBV4-1 and J usage is TRBJ1-1; 12 bases match TRBD1. The CDR3 spans 17 residues. V dropped 2 bases and J dropped 3; count of bases not matched to a gene: 7. The germline CDR1 and CDR2 sequences are MGHRA and YSYEKL. CDR3 sequence: CASSQTRDRGLDTEAFF. CDR3 coding DNA: TGCGCCAGCAGCCAAACCCGGGACAGGGGGCTCGACACTGAAGCTTTCTTT.

In this sample, this clone turned up once. The CDR3 DNA sequence: TGTGCCAGCCTCAGTTACCTCACAGGGGTAAGAGGGAACACTGAAGCTTTCTTT. Amino acids: CASLSYLTGVRGNTEAFF. V usage is TRBV28 and J usage is TRBJ1-1; 7 bases agree with TRBD1. Germline V gene data show CDR1 as MDHEN and CDR2 as SYDVKM. The CDR3 covers 18 residues. V was clipped by 8 bases and J by 1 base; unmatched bases: 19.

This chain uses TRBV18 with TRBJ1-1; no clear D gene. Germline V gene lookup returns CDR1 KGHSH and CDR2 LQKENI. V was pared by 2 bases and J by 5 bases, with 6 bases between. The CDR3 covers 12 residues. The CDR3 DNA follows: TGTGCCAGCTCACCAATCGGGACTGAAGCTTTCTTT. Translation gives CASSPIGTEAFF.

The V and J genes are TRBV4-3 and TRBJ1-1; 8 bases fit TRBD1. This CDR3 is built from 15 residues. Germline values: CDR1 LGHNA, CDR2 YSLEER. Trimming took 0 bases from V and 4 from J; bases not matched to a gene: 4. CDR3 residues: CASSQEAQGATEAFF. In DNA form, the CDR3 reads TGCGCCAGCAGCCAAGAAGCCCAGGGGGCCACTGAAGCTTTCTTT.

V is TRBV9 and J is TRBJ1-2, with D tentatively TRBD1 (6 bases). This CDR3 has 17 residues. Trimming stripped 0 bases from V and 4 bases from J, with 19 bases between. CDR1 SGDLS and CDR2 YYNGEE come from the germline V gene. CDR3 nucleotide sequence: TGTGCCAGCAGCGTAGCGGGCACAGGGTTCGGTTTCTATGGCTACACCTTC. The encoded protein is CASSVAGTGFGFYGYTF.

This clone was observed once. The rearrangement uses TRBV28 and TRBJ2-3; 10 nucleotides align to TRBD2. Germline CDR1 is MDHEN and CDR2 is SYDVKM. The CDR3 contains 18 residues. Trimming at V came to 3 bases and at J to 4 bases, leaving 13 bases not matched to a gene. The CDR3 DNA reads TGTGCCAGCAGTTTTGCAGTCGTGGTAGCGGGGGGTTCAGATACGCAGTATTTT. Its protein product is CASSFAVVVAGGSDTQYF. The full variable domain, with the rest looked up from reference TRBV28 and TRBJ2-3, is DVKVTQSSRYLVKRTGEKVFLECVQDMDHENMFWYRQDPGLGLRLIYFSYDVKMKEKGDIPEGYSVSREKKERFSLILESASTNQTSMYLCASSFAVVVAGGSDTQYFGPGTRLTVL.

V gene TRBV28 combines with J gene TRBJ2-1, with D possibly being TRBD2 (5 bases). This CDR3 spans 15 amino acids. V was shortened by 3 bases and J by 0 bases, with 9 bases between the two germline ends. Per the germline V gene, CDR1 is MDHEN and CDR2 is SYDVKM. This chain's CDR3 is CASSLAGLSYNEQFF. CDR3 DNA: TGTGCCAGCAGTTTGGCGGGCCTCTCCTACAATGAGCAGTTCTTC.

V is TRBV27 and J is TRBJ2-7; 10 positions agree with TRBD2. Per germline, CDR1 MNHEY and CDR2 SMNVEV (reference sequence). CDR3 length equals 14 residues. V lost 6 bases and J lost 6; bases outside the gene matches: 8. CDR3 bases: TGTGCCAGCAGCCTTAGCGGGAGGTATCTCGAGCAGTACTTC. The encoded protein is CASSLSGRYLEQYF.

The chain is built from TRBV7-8 and TRBJ2-1; 8 bases fit TRBD1. The CDR3 runs to 16 residues. CDR1 SGHVS and CDR2 FQNEAQ come from the germline V gene. The ends lost 1 base at V and 2 bases at J; junction bases unmatched: 4. The CDR3 loop is CASSLVQGVAYNEQFF. For the CDR3, the DNA is TGTGCCAGCAGCTTAGTACAGGGGGTAGCCTACAATGAGCAGTTCTTC. Full variable domain (rest looked up from reference TRBV7-8 and TRBJ2-1): GAGVSQSPRYKVAKRGQDVALRCDPISGHVSLFWYQQALGQGPEFLTYFQNEAQLDKSGLPSDRFFAERPEGSVSTLKIQRTQQEDSAVYLCASSLVQGVAYNEQFFGPGTRLTVL.

This rearrangement joins TRBV7-8 to TRBJ2-7, with D possibly being TRBD1 (6 bases). The CDR3 sequence is 14 residues long. CDR1 and CDR2 (germline): SGHVS, FQNEAQ. Trimming pared 0 bases from V and 7 bases from J, leaving 13 bases between. In DNA form, the CDR3 reads TGTGCCAGCAGCTTAGCCAGGACAGCCGTGGAGCAGTACTTC. Its translation is CASSLARTAVEQYF.

This sequence joins TRBV9 and TRBJ2-1; 8 bases are a match to TRBD2. Looked up from germline, CDR1 is SGDLS and CDR2 is YYNGEE. V lost 0 bases to trimming and J lost 9 bases; unmatched junction nucleotides: 14. The CDR3 sequence is 17 residues long. The CDR3 here is CASSVGGGQAGAGEQFF. The CDR3 DNA reads as TGTGCCAGCAGCGTAGGGGGGGGTCAAGCGGGAGCCGGTGAGCAGTTCTTC.

V usage is TRBV5-1 and J usage is TRBJ1-5; 7 nucleotides line up with TRBD1. Trimming removed 3 bases from V and 5 bases from J; junction bases left unmatched: 2. The CDR3 runs 13 residues. The germline gives CDR1 SGHRS, CDR2 YFSETQ. This chain's CDR3 is CASSSQGDQPQHF. Here the CDR3 DNA reads TGCGCCAGCAGCTCCCAGGGGGATCAGCCCCAGCATTTT.

The chain couples TRBV4-2 to TRBJ2-3; 12 bases fit TRBD2. The V segment lost 1 base and the J segment 1 base; nucleotides outside the gene matches: 0. This CDR3 has 16 amino acids. Germline values: CDR1 LGHNA, CDR2 YNFKEQ. CDR3 bases: TGTGCCAGCAGCCAAGGGACTAGCGGGGGCACAGATACGCAGTATTTT. Protein: CASSQGTSGGTDTQYF.

This chain links TRBV4-1 with TRBJ1-1, with D unclear. The CDR3 length is 12 residues. V lost 7 bases, J lost 2 bases, and 8 bases lay in between. CDR1 is MGHRA, CDR2 YSYEKL, per germline. CDR3 sequence (DNA): TGCGCCAGCACCGCACACAACACTGAAGCTTTCTTT. As protein: CASTAHNTEAFF.

The chain joins TRBV28 to TRBJ1-6; TRBD1 matches at 9 bases. Trimming at V came to 2 bases and at J to 3 bases, leaving 8 bases not matched to a gene. CDR3 size: 18 residues. CDR1 is MDHEN, CDR2 SYDVKM, per germline. The CDR3 is CASSLHRGRGYYNSPLHF. The CDR3 bases are TGTGCCAGCAGTTTACACAGGGGGCGGGGGTACTATAATTCACCCCTCCACTTT.

V and J are TRBV19 and TRBJ1-5; 8 nucleotides align to TRBD1. The CDR3 is made up of 13 amino acids. Germline lookup yields CDR1 LNHDA and CDR2 SQIVND (reference sequence). The V gene end was trimmed by 10 bases and the J gene end by 4 bases; junction bases not matched to a gene: 6. The chain's CDR3 is CATMGQANQPQHF. CDR3 DNA sequence: TGTGCCACTATGGGACAGGCTAATCAGCCCCAGCATTTT.

The chain has TRBV9 and TRBJ1-2, with D tentatively TRBD1 (6 bases). The germline gives CDR1 SGDLS, CDR2 YYNGEE. The CDR3 sequence is 17 residues long. V was cut by 0 bases and J by 7 bases, with 22 bases left in between. The chain's CDR3 is CASSVDGGGHTGFGYTF. Written as DNA, the CDR3 is TGTGCCAGCAGCGTAGATGGGGGGGGACACACCGGCTTTGGCTACACCTTC.

This CDR3 is CASSQDRVGEQFF. CDR3 nucleotide sequence: TGTGCCAGCAGCCAAGATAGAGTCGGTGAGCAGTTCTTC. The genes are TRBV4-2 and TRBJ2-1; D unresolved. The V gene lost 0 bases and the J gene lost 9 bases, with 9 bases spanning the gap. Germline V gene sequence: CDR1 LGHNA, CDR2 YNFKEQ. CDR3 length: 13 amino acids.

The sample holds a few counts of this clone. This rearrangement joins TRBV18 to TRBJ1-1; D perhaps matches TRBD1 (6 bases). Germline assignment: CDR1 KGHSH and CDR2 LQKENI. The CDR3 covers 15 residues. Trimming shortened V by 2 bases and J by 1 base, and 11 bases separated the two germline ends. The CDR3 coding sequence is TGTGCCAGCTCACCAGTTGCAGGGGCGAACACTGAAGCTTTCTTT. Protein sequence: CASSPVAGANTEAFF.

The rearrangement uses TRBV6-1 and TRBJ1-4; TRBD1 might be the D (5 bases). The V gene lost 6 bases and the J gene lost 7 bases, with 12 bases spanning the gap. Germline V lookup: CDR1 MNHNS, CDR2 SASEGT. This CDR3 region has 13 residues. In DNA, the CDR3 is TGTGCCAGCAGCGGACACGGTATTGAAAAACTGTTTTTT. As protein: CASSGHGIEKLFF.

This chain links TRBV23-1 with TRBJ2-1; the match to TRBD2 covers 10 bases. TRBV23-1 is reported as an ORF; its role is uncertain. The CDR3 runs to 20 residues. V trimming: 0 bases; J trimming: 1 base; junction bases outside the gene matches: 12. CDR3 loop: CASSQSWTPASGGSYNEQFF. The CDR3 bases are TGCGCCAGCAGTCAATCTTGGACTCCGGCTAGCGGGGGTTCCTACAATGAGCAGTTCTTC.

V usage is TRBV6-5 and J usage is TRBJ2-7; tentatively, D is TRBD2 (5 bases). The CDR3 totals 13 residues. V lost 1 base, J lost 4 bases, and 8 bases lay in between. Germline CDR1 is MNHEY and CDR2 is SVGAGI. The CDR3 here is CASSYLRGYEQYF. The CDR3 DNA reads as TGTGCCAGCAGTTACTTACGGGGTTACGAGCAGTACTTC.

This sequence joins TRBV2 and TRBJ2-5, with TRBD2 as a possible D gene (6 bases). The CDR3 contains 15 residues. The germline V gene has CDR1 SNHLY and CDR2 FYNNEI. The ends were cut back, 8 bases at V and 3 bases at J, with 19 bases in the middle. The CDR3 is CASSDYSGPKETQYF. The DNA of the CDR3 is TGTGCCAGCTCTGATTATAGCGGCCCCAAAGAGACCCAGTACTTC. The whole variable domain, remainder taken from reference TRBV2 and TRBJ2-5, is EPEVTQTPSHQVTQMGQEVILRCVPISNHLYFYWYRQILGQKVEFLVSFYNNEISEKSEIFDDQFSVERPDGSNFTLKIRSTKLEDSAMYFCASSDYSGPKETQYFGPGTRLLVL.

This clone was counted a single time. The chain joins TRBV7-9 to TRBJ2-5; D is undetermined. V was shortened by 1 base and J by 4 bases, with 16 bases between the two germline ends. CDR1 and CDR2 from the germline V gene are SEHNR and FQNEAQ (reference sequence). The CDR3 totals 16 residues. CDR3 in DNA: TGTGCCAGCAGCTTAGTATCTGAACCCCACGGAGAGACCCAGTACTTC. Encoded protein: CASSLVSEPHGETQYF.

V usage is TRBV7-9 and J usage is TRBJ1-1, with TRBD1 identical over 8 bases. With 4 bases clipped from V and 5 bases from J, the junction kept 6 bases outside the gene matches. This CDR3 is 14 amino acids long. CDR1 and CDR2 from the germline V gene are SEHNR and FQNEAQ (reference sequence). CDR3 sequence (DNA): TGTGCCAGCAGCTCGGACAGGGTTTTAACTGAAGCTTTCTTT. This encodes CASSSDRVLTEAFF.

The CDR3 DNA is TGTGCCAGCAGCACAGGGTCCTACGAGCAGTACGTC. As protein: CASSTGSYEQYV. V usage is TRBV28 and J usage is TRBJ2-7; tentatively, D is TRBD1 (6 bases). This CDR3 spans 12 amino acids. Germline CDR1 reads MDHEN; CDR2 reads SYDVKM. V was cut by 6 bases and J by 1 base, with 7 bases left in between.

This clone was seen just once. The sample holds other DNA sequences that translate to the same CDR3. The J gene is TRBJ2-1, the V gene TRBV27, with TRBD2 matching 10 bases. Germline CDR1 reads MNHEY; CDR2 reads SMNVEV (reference sequence). The CDR3 covers 15 residues. V lost 6 bases to trimming and J lost 1 base; unmatched junction nucleotides: 3. CDR3 coding DNA: TGTGCCAGCAGCTTAGCGGGGGGATCCTACAATGAGCAGTTCTTC. It encodes CASSLAGGSYNEQFF.

This clone has more than one count but fewer than ten. The V call is TRBV4-1, the J call TRBJ2-7; D is possibly TRBD2 (5 bases). The germline gives CDR1 MGHRA, CDR2 YSYEKL. This CDR3 has 14 amino acids. V lost 1 base and J lost 3, with 10 bases in between. The CDR3 DNA is TGCGCCAGCAGCCAAGTAGCCGGGATCTACGAGCAGTACTTC. It is translated as CASSQVAGIYEQYF.

This clone was seen only once. The chain employs TRBV28 and TRBJ1-2; 8 bases are shared with TRBD1. V lost 6 bases, J lost 6 bases, and 12 bases stayed unmatched. The length of the CDR3 is 15 residues. Germline loops: CDR1 MDHEN, CDR2 SYDVKM. CDR3 protein: CASSSPGQVGDGYTF. In DNA form, the CDR3 reads TGTGCCAGCAGCTCCCCGGGACAGGTTGGCGATGGCTACACCTTC.

V is TRBV5-4 and J is TRBJ1-2, with TRBD1 matching over 12 bases. The CDR3 has 17 amino acids. The germline V gene has CDR1 SGHNT and CDR2 YYREEE (reference sequence). V trimming: 3 bases; J trimming: 3 bases; junction bases outside the gene matches: 9. The CDR3 reads CASSYPGTGGADYGYTF. DNA for the CDR3: TGTGCCAGCAGCTACCCCGGGACAGGGGGCGCGGACTATGGCTACACCTTC.

The rearrangement links TRBV28 to TRBJ1-4; 9 bases are a match to TRBD1. Germline V gene lookup returns CDR1 MDHEN and CDR2 SYDVKM. Trimming took 8 bases from V and 6 from J; bases not matched to a gene: 4. This CDR3 is 13 amino acids long. As DNA, the CDR3 is TGTGCCAGCGTAGGGACAGGGTATGAAAAACTGTTTTTT. It translates to CASVGTGYEKLFF.